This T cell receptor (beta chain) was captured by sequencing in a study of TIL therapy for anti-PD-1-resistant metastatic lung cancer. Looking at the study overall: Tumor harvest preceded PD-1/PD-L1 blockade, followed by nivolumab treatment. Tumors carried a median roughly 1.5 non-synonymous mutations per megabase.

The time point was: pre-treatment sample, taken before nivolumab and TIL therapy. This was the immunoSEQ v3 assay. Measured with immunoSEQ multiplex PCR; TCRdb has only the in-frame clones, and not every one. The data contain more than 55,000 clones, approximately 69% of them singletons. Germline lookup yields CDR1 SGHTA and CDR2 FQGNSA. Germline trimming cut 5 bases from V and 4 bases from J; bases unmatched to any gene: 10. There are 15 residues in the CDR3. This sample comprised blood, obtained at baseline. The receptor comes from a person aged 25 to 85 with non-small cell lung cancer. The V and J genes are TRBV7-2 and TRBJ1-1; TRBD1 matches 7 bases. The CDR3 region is CASSPLTGSSTEAFF. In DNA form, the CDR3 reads TGTGCCAGCAGCCCATTGACAGGGTCGAGCACTGAAGCTTTCTTT.